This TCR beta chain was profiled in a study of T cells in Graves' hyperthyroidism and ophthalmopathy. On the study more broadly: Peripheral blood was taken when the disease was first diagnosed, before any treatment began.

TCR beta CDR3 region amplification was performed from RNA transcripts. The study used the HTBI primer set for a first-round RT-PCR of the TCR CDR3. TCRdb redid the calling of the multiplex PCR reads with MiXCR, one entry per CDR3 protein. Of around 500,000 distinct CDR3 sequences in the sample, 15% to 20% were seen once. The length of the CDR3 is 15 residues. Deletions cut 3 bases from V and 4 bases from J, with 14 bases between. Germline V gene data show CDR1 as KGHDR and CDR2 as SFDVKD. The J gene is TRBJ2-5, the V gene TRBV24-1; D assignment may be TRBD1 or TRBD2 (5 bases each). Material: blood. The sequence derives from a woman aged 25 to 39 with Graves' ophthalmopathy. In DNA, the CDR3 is TGTGCCACCAGTGATCCGGGGACCAATGGAGAGACCCAGTACTTC. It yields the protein CATSDPGTNGETQYF.